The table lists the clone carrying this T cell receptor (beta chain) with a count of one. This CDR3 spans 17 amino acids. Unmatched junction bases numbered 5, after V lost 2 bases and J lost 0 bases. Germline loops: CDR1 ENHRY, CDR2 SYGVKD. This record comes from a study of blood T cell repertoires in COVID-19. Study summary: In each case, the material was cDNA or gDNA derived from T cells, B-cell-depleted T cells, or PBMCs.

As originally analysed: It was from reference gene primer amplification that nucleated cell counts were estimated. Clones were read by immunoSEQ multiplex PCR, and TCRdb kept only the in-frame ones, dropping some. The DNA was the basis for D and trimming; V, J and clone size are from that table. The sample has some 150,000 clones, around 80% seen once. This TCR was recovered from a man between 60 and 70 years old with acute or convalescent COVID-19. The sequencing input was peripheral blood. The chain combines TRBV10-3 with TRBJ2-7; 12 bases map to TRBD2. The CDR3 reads CAISEPGLAGPSYEQYF. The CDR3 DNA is TGTGCCATCAGTGAGCCGGGACTAGCGGGTCCCTCCTACGAGCAGTACTTC.